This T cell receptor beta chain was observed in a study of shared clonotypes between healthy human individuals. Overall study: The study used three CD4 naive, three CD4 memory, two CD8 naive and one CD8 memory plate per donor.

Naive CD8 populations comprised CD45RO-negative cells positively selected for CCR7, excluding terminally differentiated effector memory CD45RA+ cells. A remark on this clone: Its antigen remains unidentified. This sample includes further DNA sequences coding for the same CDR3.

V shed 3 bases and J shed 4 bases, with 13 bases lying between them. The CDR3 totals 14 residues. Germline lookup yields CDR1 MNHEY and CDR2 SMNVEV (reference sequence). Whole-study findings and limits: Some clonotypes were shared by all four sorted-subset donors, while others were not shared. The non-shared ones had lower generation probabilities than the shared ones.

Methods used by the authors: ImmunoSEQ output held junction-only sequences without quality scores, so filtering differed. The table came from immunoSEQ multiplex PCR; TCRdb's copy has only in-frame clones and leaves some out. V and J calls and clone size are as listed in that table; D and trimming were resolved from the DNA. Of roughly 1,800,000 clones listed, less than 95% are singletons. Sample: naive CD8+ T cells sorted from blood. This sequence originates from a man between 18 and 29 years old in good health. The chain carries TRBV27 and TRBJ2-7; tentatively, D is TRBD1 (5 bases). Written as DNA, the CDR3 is TGTGCCAGCAGTTTGAGGCAGGGTTTGTACGAGCAGTACTTC. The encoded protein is CASSLRQGLYEQYF.